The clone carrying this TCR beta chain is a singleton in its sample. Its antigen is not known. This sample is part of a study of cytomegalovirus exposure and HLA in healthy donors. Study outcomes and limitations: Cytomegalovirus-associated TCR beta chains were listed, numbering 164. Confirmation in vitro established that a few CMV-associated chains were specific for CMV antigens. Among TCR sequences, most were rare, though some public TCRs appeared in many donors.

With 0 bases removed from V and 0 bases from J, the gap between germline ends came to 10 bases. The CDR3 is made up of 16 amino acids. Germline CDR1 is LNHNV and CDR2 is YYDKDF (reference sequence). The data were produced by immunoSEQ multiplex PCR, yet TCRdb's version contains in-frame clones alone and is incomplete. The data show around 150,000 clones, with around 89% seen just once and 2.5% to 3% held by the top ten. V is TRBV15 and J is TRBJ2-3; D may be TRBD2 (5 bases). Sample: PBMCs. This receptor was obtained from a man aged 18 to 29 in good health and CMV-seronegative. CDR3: CATSRDGLISTDTQYF. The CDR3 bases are TGTGCCACCAGCAGAGATGGACTGATTAGCACAGATACGCAGTATTTT.